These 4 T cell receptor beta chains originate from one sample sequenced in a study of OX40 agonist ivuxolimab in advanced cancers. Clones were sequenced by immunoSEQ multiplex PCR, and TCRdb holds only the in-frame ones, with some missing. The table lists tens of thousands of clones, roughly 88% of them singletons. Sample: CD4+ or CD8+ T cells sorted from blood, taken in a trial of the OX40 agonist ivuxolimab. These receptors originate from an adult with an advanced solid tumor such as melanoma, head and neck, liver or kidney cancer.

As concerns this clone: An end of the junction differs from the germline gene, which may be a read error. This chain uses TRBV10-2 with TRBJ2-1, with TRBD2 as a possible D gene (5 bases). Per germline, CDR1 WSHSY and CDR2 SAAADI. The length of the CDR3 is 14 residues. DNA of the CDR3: TGCGCCAGCAGCAGCGGTGTGGTACGCAATCAGCAGTTCTTC. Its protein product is CASSSGVVRNQQFF.

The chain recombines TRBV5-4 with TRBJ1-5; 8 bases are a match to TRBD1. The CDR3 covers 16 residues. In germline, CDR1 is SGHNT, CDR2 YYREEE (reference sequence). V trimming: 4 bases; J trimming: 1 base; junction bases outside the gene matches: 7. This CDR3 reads CASSPRDRLSNQPQHF. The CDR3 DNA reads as TGTGCCAGCAGCCCCCGGGACAGGTTGAGCAATCAGCCCCAGCATTTT.

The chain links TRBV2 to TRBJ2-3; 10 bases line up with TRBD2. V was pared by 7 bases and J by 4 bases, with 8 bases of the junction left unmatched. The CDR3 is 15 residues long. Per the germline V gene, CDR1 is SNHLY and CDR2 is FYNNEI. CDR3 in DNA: TGTGCCAGCACCAGACTAGCGGGCGGCCCAGATACGCAGTATTTT. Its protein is CASTRLAGGPDTQYF.

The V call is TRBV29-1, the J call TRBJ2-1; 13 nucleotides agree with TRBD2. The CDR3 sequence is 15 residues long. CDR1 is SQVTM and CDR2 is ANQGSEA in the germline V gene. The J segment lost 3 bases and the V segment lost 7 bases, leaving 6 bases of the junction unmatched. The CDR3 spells CSAPGTSGIYNEQFF. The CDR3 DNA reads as TGCAGCGCTCCCGGGACTAGCGGGATCTACAATGAGCAGTTCTTC.